The rows below give T cell receptor beta chains drawn from one sample of a study of blood T cell repertoires in COVID-19. Only in-frame clones appear in the TCRdb table, and some are missing; sequencing was by immunoSEQ multiplex PCR. The sample holds approximately 40,000 clones, 91% seen once. The sequenced sample was peripheral blood. These receptors all stem from a woman aged 80 or over with acute or convalescent COVID-19. Both conserved end residues are part of each CDR3. D genes are given only for firm matches. Where a row states a size, it is once, few, many or the class of an expanded clone; other rows omit it.

TRBJ2-7 | . | . | TRBV5-1 | CASSPLGAGTYEQYF | TGCGCCAGCAGCCCCTTGGGGGCAGGGACCTACGAGCAGTACTTC
TRBJ2-7 | . | . | TRBV4-2 | CASSFRDLAAYEQYF | TGTGCCAGCAGCTTTCGGGATCTCGCTGCCTACGAGCAGTACTTC
TRBJ1-6 | few | . | TRBV6-5 | CASSYSKQFYNSPLHF | TGTGCCAGCAGTTACTCGAAACAGTTCTATAATTCACCCCTCCACTTT
TRBJ2-7 | . | TRBD1 | TRBV6-5 | CASKIGGQGYEQYF | TGTGCCAGCAAAATAGGGGGACAGGGATACGAGCAGTACTTC
TRBJ2-4 | . | . | TRBV3-1/TRBV3-2 | CASSQVQEVNIQYF | TGTGCCAGCAGCCAAGTTCAGGAGGTGAACATTCAGTACTTC
TRBJ1-2 | . | TRBD1 | TRBV4-3 | CASSHVTGAANYGYTF | TGCGCCAGCAGTCATGTGACAGGGGCAGCTAACTATGGCTACACCTTC
TRBJ2-2 | . | . | TRBV9 | CASSASGQNTGELFF | TGTGCCAGCAGCGCTTCGGGACAGAACACCGGGGAGCTGTTTTTT
TRBJ2-3 | . | . | TRBV10-3 | CAISESRFTDTQYF | TGTGCCATCAGTGAGTCTCGGTTCACAGATACGCAGTATTTT
TRBJ2-5 | . | . | TRBV18 | CASSPLDSPEGQYF | TGTGCCAGCTCACCGCTCGACAGTCCGGAGGGCCAGTACTTC
TRBJ1-1 | . | . | TRBV6-5 | CASSYLSQGEAFF | TGTGCCAGCAGTTACTTATCTCAGGGAGAAGCTTTCTTT
TRBJ1-5 | . | . | TRBV2 | CASSERPEQPQHF | TGTGCCAGCAGTGAGCGGCCGGAACAGCCCCAGCATTTT
TRBJ2-2 | . | . | TRBV18 | CASSPDSPKGTGELFF | TGTGCCAGCTCACCGGACAGCCCTAAAGGCACCGGGGAGCTGTTTTTT
TRBJ1-6 | . | . | TRBV29-1 | CSVATGRTSPLHF | TGCAGCGTTGCCACAGGCCGGACTTCACCCCTCCACTTT
TRBJ2-2 | . | . | TRBV5-1 | CASSLGQLRRELFF | TGCGCCAGCAGCTTGGGACAATTACGGCGGGAGCTGTTTTTT
TRBJ1-1 | once | . | TRBV18 | CASSPTEAATTEAFF | TGTGCCAGCTCACCGACGGAGGCGGCCACCACTGAAGCTTTCTTT
TRBJ2-2 | . | . | TRBV30 | CAWSVSRRIGAGELFF | TGTGCCTGGAGTGTATCCAGGCGGATAGGGGCCGGGGAGCTGTTTTTT
TRBJ2-7 | . | TRBD2 | TRBV14 | CASSRGGTESSYEQYF | TGTGCCAGCAGCCGCGGGGGGACGGAAAGCTCCTACGAGCAGTACTTC
TRBJ2-7 | . | TRBD1 | TRBV7-6 | CASSLRKGTGLYEQYF | TGTGCCAGCAGCTTAAGGAAAGGGACAGGGCTCTACGAGCAGTACTTC
TRBJ2-2 | once | TRBD1 | TRBV7-7 | CASSTNRDRDTGELFF | TGTGCTAGCAGCACCAACCGGGACAGGGACACCGGGGAGCTGTTTTTT
TRBJ1-2 | . | TRBD1 | TRBV6-5 | CASREGQDGYTF | TGTGCCAGCAGGGAGGGACAGGATGGCTACACCTTC